This entry is about one TCR beta chain. Its antigen is not known. The data stem from a study of a mutant IDH1 vaccine in newly diagnosed glioma. Background on the study: Former treatment meant radiotherapy, temozolomide, or both; the majority had gotten both. Overall study findings and caveats: There seemed to be no relation between pseudoprogression and changes in top peripheral T cell clonotypes.

Sequenced by immunoSEQ multiplex PCR; TCRdb stores in-frame clones only, minus some. Of roughly 86,000 clones in the sample, roughly four fifths were seen once. Regarding time point: week 47, end of study. Each vaccine dose was 300 ug of mutant IDH1 20-mer peptide, with topical imiquimod. This CDR3 region has 13 residues. Germline CDR1 SQVTM, CDR2 ANQGSEA. J gave up 2 bases and V 7 bases, and 6 bases lay outside the gene matches. The starting material was PBMCs, obtained from a glioma patient whose treatment included an IDH1 peptide vaccine. The source of this sequence is a middle-aged man with glioma. V gene TRBV29-1 combines with J gene TRBJ1-2; TRBD1 matches 8 bases. This CDR3 is CSAAGGPNYGYTF. As DNA, the CDR3 is TGCAGCGCCGCAGGGGGCCCAAACTATGGCTACACCTTC.